This TCR beta chain was sequenced during a study of cytomegalovirus exposure and HLA in healthy donors. General study findings and limits: Later analysis placed DRB1 highest and HLA-C lowest in TCR association rates, which differed by HLA locus. Common viral pathogens seemed, in a later analysis, to connect with several of the most significant clusters. Sequencing likely produced, as an artifact, a cluster of highly shared sequence variants.

A remark on this clone: Its cognate antigen is unknown.

Everyone who donated was a healthy bone marrow donor. In the PCR, 60 Vbeta and 13 Jbeta primers were used. Assay used: immunoSEQ multiplex PCR; TCRdb lists only in-frame clones, some missing. Of some 150,000 clones listed, around 85% were seen once; the top ten hold less than 3.5%. With 2 bases removed from V and 7 bases from J, the gap between germline ends came to 10 bases. Germline CDR1 and CDR2: SGHRS and YFSETQ. The CDR3 length is 12 residues. This TCR was sampled from a woman younger than 45 in good health and CMV-seronegative. The chain carries TRBV5-1 and TRBJ2-7; TRBD2 might be the D (6 bases). Input material: PBMCs. CDR3 bases: TGCGCCAGCAGCTTCCCGGGGGAGGAGCAGTACTTC. It codes for CASSFPGEEQYF.